This T cell receptor beta chain was captured by sequencing in a study of T cells in Graves' hyperthyroidism and ophthalmopathy (dated by TCRdb to about 2019). At the level of the whole study: A discovery cohort of roughly 100 patients, approximately 45 with Graves' ophthalmopathy and approximately 55 with stable Graves' hyperthyroidism, was used to find distinguishing TCR V-J signatures. The approximately 90 discovery patients were randomly split 7:3 into training and test sets. Prospective prediction of ophthalmopathy was tested in an independent validation cohort of fewer than 20 hyperthyroidism patients and some 17 patients who later progressed to ophthalmopathy. After blood sampling, hyperthyroidism patients were treated with methimazole at a starting dose of 30 mg daily, and ophthalmopathy patients were treated with high-dose intravenous methylprednisolone. The paper describes TCR Vbeta CDR3 sequencing of roughly 130 peripheral blood samples, made up of around 41 ophthalmopathy patients, approximately 76 hyperthyroidism patients and 17 progressor patients. Thyroid tissue and blood T-cell repertoires from roughly six Graves' hyperthyroidism patients were also compared in the study.

The TCR beta CDR3 regions were amplified from the RNA transcripts. The first round of RT-PCR for the TCR CDR3 was performed with the HTBI primer set and the Qiagen OneStep RT-PCR kit. Libraries were constructed in a second round of multiplex PCR, after which size selection and purification were carried out. Libraries were sequenced paired-end with 100 bp reads on an Illumina HiSeq2000. Turning to the authors' computational methods: SOAPnuke was used to process the raw data, with reads discarded if the reads contained adapters or uncalled bases, had a mean Phred below 15, or lacked an exact constant-primer or identifier match. High-quality paired reads were merged using COPE v1.2.5, and each unique nucleotide sequence was defined as a clonotype. MiTCR v1.1 was used to align clonotypes to the IMGT TRBV, TRBD and TRBJ reference segments. The analysis included only V-J combinations with a frequency above 0.0001, which together covered about 99% of the repertoires. The TCS score was defined as the ratio of F50 (clonal expansion) to E x V (chaos), calculated using BLOSUM62-based TCRdist between CDR3 peptides within each V-J. Welch's t-statistics and random forest reduced roughly 500 V-J features to about 13, which were used in a naive Bayes classifier (R e1071). The Morisita-Horn index was used to measure how similar the thyroid and blood repertoires were. TCRdb handled the public reads itself, with Q25 trimming in fastp and clone calling in MiXCR, and kept productive beta chains. Each entry is one CDR3 protein sequence, shown with its most common DNA and genes. TCRdb, not the original authors, processed these V and J calls. The sample has 650,000 to 800,000 distinct CDR3 sequences on record, about 45% of them singletons. Of the sample, less than 9% is held by the ten largest clones.

Patients with uncontrolled infections, other autoimmune diseases, pregnancy or lactation were excluded. Diagnoses relied on clinical symptoms, serum thyroxine and TRAb, thyroid ultrasound and orbital computed tomography. Total RNA was extracted with Trizol reagent, and quality was checked on an Agilent 2100 Bioanalyzer. A note on this clonotype: Its target antigen remains unknown. It has no much larger one-base neighbor in the sample; base qualities were not kept.

Unmatched junction bases come to 7, with V trimmed by 5 bases and J by 3 bases. The germline V gene supplies CDR1 MNHEY and CDR2 SVGAGI. Measured from the cysteine to the phenylalanine, the CDR3 is 15 residues long. The read is trimmed to its CDR3 DNA, 45 bases read in frame from base 1. The research as a whole found: A 13 V-J signature model separated ophthalmopathy from stable hyperthyroidism, with about 88% sensitivity and roughly 81% specificity in cross-validation and 80%/75% in testing. No statistical method was used to set the sample size in advance, and investigators knew the group allocation. Blood samples also contained most of the expanded thyroid clonotypes (frequency above 0.001), which suggests that blood repertoires may reflect thyroid immune responses. In validation, the model predicted progression to ophthalmopathy with just under 71% sensitivity and around 72% specificity, a median of about six months before onset.

The sequence joins TRBV6-5 to TRBJ2-7; 10 junctional bases match TRBD1. The TCR was taken from an adult man with Graves' disease, either hyperthyroidism or ophthalmopathy (not recorded which). The sequenced material came from peripheral blood or thyroid tissue (not recorded which). Read as DNA, the sequence is TGTGCCAGCAGTGATCGAGGGACAGGGGACTACGAGCAGTACTTC. The resulting protein is CASSDRGTGDYEQYF.